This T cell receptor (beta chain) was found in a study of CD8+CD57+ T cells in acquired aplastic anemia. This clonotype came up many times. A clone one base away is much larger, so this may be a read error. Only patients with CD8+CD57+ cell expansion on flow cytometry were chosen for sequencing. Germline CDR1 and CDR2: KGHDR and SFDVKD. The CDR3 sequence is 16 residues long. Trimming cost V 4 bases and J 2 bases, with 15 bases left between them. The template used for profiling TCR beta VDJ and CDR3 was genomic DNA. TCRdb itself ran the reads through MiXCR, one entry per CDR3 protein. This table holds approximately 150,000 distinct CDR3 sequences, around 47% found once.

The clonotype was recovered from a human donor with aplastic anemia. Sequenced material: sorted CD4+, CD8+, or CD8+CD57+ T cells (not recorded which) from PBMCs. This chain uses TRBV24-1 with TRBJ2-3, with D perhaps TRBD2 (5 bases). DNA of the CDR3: TGTGCCACCAGTGAGGGAGTACAGAGGAACACAGATACGCAGTATTTT. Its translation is CATSEGVQRNTDTQYF.